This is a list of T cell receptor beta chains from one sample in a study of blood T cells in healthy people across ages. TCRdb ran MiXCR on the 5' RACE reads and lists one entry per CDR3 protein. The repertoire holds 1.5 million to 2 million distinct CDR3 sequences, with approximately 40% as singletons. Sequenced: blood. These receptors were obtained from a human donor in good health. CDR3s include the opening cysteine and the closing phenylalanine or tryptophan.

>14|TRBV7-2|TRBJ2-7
CASSLAGAWNEQYF
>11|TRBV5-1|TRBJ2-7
CASSLENRQYF
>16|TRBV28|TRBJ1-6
CASSLLRRLGGSPLHF
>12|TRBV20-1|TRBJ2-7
CSASQSSYEQYF
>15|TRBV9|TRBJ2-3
CASSSEGDSTDTQYF
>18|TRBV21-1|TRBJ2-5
CASSKQSVRGEHQETQYF
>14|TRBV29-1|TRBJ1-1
CSGRLTGEATEAFF
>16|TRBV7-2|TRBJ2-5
CASSPPGLAGSETQYF
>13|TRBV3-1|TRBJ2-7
CASSQDVYSQQYF
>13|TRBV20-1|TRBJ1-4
CSAQRVTNEKLFF